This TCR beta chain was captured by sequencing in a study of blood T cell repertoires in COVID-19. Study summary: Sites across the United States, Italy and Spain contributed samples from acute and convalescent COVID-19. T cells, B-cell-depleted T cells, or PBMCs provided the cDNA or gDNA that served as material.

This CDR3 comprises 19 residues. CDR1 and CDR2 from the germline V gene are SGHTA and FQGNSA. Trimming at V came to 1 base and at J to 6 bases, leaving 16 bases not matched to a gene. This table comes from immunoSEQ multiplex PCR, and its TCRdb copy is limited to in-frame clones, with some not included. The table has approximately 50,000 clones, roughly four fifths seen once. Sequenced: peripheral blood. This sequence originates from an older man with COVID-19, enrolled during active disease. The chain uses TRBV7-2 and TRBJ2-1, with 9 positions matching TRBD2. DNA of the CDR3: TGTGCCAGCAGCTTAGAATTTGCGGGAGGGCTCGGTGGTGGCAATGAGCAGTTCTTC. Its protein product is CASSLEFAGGLGGGNEQFF.